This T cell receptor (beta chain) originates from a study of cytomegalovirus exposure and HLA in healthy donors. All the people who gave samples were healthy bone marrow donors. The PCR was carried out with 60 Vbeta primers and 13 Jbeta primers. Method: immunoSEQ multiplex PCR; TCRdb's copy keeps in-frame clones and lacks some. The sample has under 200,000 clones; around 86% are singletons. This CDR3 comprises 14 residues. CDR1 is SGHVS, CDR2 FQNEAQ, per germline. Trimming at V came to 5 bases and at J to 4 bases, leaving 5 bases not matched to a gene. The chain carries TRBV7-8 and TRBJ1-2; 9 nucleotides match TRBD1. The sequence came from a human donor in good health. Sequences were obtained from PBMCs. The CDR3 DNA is TGTGCCAGCAGCCCTCGACAGGGGGGCTATGGCTACACCTTC. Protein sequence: CASSPRQGGYGYTF.